This note documents a single TCR beta chain sequence. Its target is unknown. The junction does not match germline at one end; this may be a read error. Germline V gene lookup returns CDR1 MNHEY and CDR2 SMNVEV (reference sequence). This CDR3 is 14 amino acids long. The source of the sample is a study of CD8 T cells in ankylosing spondylitis. Overall study findings and caveats: Clones tied to disease were said to be significantly enriched in matched ankylosing spondylitis synovial fluid. Ankylosing spondylitis blood appeared to carry a characteristic TCR beta motif of roughly 8 highly homologous variants.

By quantitative 5'-RACE with molecular barcodes, the TCR beta libraries were made. TCRdb reprocessed the 5' RACE reads via MiXCR and lists one record per CDR3 protein. The profile shows over 450,000 distinct CDR3 sequences, about 13% of them singletons. The clonotype originates from a male donor with ankylosing spondylitis. The sample taken for sequencing was blood, either unsorted or a sorted T cell fraction (not recorded which). The genes are TRBV27 and TRBJ2-7, with D maybe TRBD2 (6 bases). The CDR3 DNA follows: TGTGCCAGCAGCCGTACCCCCCGGGAGCACGAGCAGCACTTC. It specifies CASSRTPREHEQHF.